The rows below give T cell receptor beta chains drawn from one sample of a study of shared clonotypes between healthy human individuals. The protocol was immunoSEQ multiplex PCR, while the TCRdb copy is restricted to in-frame clones and leaves out a portion. The sample contains hundreds of thousands of clones, around 79% of which appear only once. The specimen sequenced was PBMCs. The receptors were gathered from a middle-aged woman in good health. Some clones in this sample may be carry-over from other donors' samples. The conserved cysteine and the conserved F or W are not part of the CDR3 here. Fields, in order: J gene, V gene, CDR3 length, CDR3 protein.

>TRBJ2-7|TRBV15|13
ATSRGQVSSYEQY
>TRBJ2-7|TRBV7-8|14
ASSLMTSGMFYEQY
>TRBJ1-4|TRBV29-1|9
SVEENEKLF
>TRBJ2-3|TRBV27|11
ASSPLGADTQY
>TRBJ2-3|TRBV30|14
AWSAASGGSTDTQY
>TRBJ2-2|TRBV28|14
ASKYGVRSYTGELF
>TRBJ2-7|TRBV10-3|9
AISPGREQY
>TRBJ2-5|TRBV15|15
ATSREYPGAGSETQY
>TRBJ2-7|TRBV4-1|12
ASSRDREAFEQY
>TRBJ2-7|TRBV5-4|12
ASSPMTTRDEQY
>TRBJ1-1|TRBV2|10
ASSLGSTEAF
>TRBJ2-1|TRBV28|14
ASSLGGRRGWDEQF
>TRBJ1-1|TRBV6-1|12
ASSLGTENTEAF
>TRBJ2-2|TRBV6-6|11
ASEWDHTGELF
>TRBJ2-2|TRBV9|15
ASSKLAGGANTGELF
>TRBJ2-2|TRBV10-3|13
AISVQGTNTGELF
>TRBJ1-2|TRBV12-1|13
ASSFPGPNYYGYT
>TRBJ1-1|TRBV18|13
ASSRRQGANTEAF
>TRBJ2-6|TRBV1|15
TSRWLRLQSRANVLT
>TRBJ2-7|TRBV14|17
ASSQERGRHSGLGYEQY
>TRBJ2-3|TRBV28|14
ASSLIGLAGSDTQY
>TRBJ2-7|TRBV27|13
ASSRQVGGGYEQY
>TRBJ2-7|TRBV6-1|12
ASRSLAGEGEQY
>TRBJ1-4|TRBV6-6|11
ASSSGTAEKLF
>TRBJ2-2|TRBV4-2|15
ASSQDRLAANTGELF
>TRBJ1-1|TRBV5-4|11
ASSRTGFPEAF
>TRBJ1-1|TRBV14|11
ASSQVRNTEAF
>TRBJ2-7|TRBV5-6|15
ASSLGFSSGSVYEQY
>TRBJ2-5|TRBV25-1|15
ASSDSGRSWYQETQY
>TRBJ1-1|TRBV4-3|11
ASSQDRNTEAF
>TRBJ1-4|TRBV30|9
AWGGNEKLF
>TRBJ1-3|TRBV9|12
ASSVGGPGNTIY
>TRBJ2-3|TRBV12-5|10
ASGSAVDTQY
>TRBJ2-5|TRBV5-1|13
ASSLDGRTGETQY
>TRBJ2-1|TRBV29-1|13
SVGPLAGGRDEQF
>TRBJ2-7|TRBV10-2|12
ASSELAETYEQY
>TRBJ1-4|TRBV25-1|13
ASSPSGRMSEKLF
>TRBJ1-1|TRBV5-5|12
ASSPVLENTEAF
>TRBJ1-2|TRBV7-6|11
ASSLGTVKGYT
>TRBJ2-3|TRBV4-1|13
ASSQVDRSTDTQY
>TRBJ2-1|TRBV7-3|14
ASSPRQGSSYNEQF
>TRBJ2-3|TRBV27|11
ASSTTLADTQY
>TRBJ1-6|TRBV5-1|12
ASRERGDNSPLH
>TRBJ1-1|TRBV7-9|12
ASSFPERNTEAF
>TRBJ2-3|TRBV28|14
ASSLSSAGGTDTQY
>TRBJ1-1|TRBV7-9|12
ASTIQGSSTEAF